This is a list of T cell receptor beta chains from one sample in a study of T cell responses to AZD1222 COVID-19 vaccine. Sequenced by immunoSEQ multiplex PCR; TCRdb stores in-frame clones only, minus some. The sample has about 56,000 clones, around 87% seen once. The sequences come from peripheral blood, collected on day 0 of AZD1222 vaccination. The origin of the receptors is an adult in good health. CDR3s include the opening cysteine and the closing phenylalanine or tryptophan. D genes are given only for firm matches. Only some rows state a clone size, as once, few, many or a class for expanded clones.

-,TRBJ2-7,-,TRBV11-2,CASSLSYSEQYF,TGTGCCAGCAGCTTATCGTACTCCGAGCAGTACTTC
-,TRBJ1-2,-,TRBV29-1,CSAVGTFVYGYTF,TGCAGCGCCGTAGGGACCTTTGTTTACGGCTACACCTTC
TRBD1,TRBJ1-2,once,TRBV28,CASRTAGTGGAGYYGYTF,TGTGCCAGCAGGACTGCCGGGACAGGGGGCGCTGGGTACTATGGCTACACCTTC
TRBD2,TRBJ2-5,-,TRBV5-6,CASRLAGVETQYF,TGTGCCAGTAGACTAGCGGGAGTAGAGACCCAGTACTTC
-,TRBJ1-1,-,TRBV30,CAWSVGDTEAFF,TGTGCCTGGAGTGTGGGGGACACTGAAGCTTTCTTT
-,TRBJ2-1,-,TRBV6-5,CASSYGVLNEQFF,TGTGCCAGCAGTTATGGGGTGCTAAATGAGCAGTTCTTC
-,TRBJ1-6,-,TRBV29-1,CSARDGTHNSPLHF,TGCAGCGCTAGGGACGGAACCCATAATTCACCCCTCCACTTT
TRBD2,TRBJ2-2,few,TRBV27,CASGGAQLAGERLFF,TGTGCCAGCGGGGGGGCCCAACTAGCGGGAGAACGCCTGTTTTTT
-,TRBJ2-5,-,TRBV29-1,CSVVTEETQYF,TGCAGCGTTGTGACCGAAGAGACCCAGTACTTC
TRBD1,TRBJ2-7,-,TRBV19,CASSMKQGSYEQYF,TGTGCCAGTAGTATGAAACAGGGGTCCTACGAGCAGTACTTC
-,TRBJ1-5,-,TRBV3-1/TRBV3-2,CASSQGRINQPQHF,TGTGCCAGCAGCCAGGGCAGGATTAATCAGCCCCAGCATTTT
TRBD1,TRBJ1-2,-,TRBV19,CASSPPDRDSGYTF,TGTGCCAGTAGTCCCCCGGACAGGGATAGTGGCTACACCTTC
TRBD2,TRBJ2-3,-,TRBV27,CASSLMTSGSTDTQYF,TGTGCCAGCAGTTTAATGACTAGCGGGAGCACAGATACGCAGTATTTT
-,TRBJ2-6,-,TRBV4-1,CASSQDRSSGANVLTF,TGCGCCAGCAGCCAAGATCGGTCCTCTGGGGCCAACGTCCTGACTTTC
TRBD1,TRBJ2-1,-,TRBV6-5,CASSQRDRGINEQFF,TGTGCCAGCAGCCAGAGGGACAGGGGGATCAATGAGCAGTTCTTC
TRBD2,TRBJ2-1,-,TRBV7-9,CASSPDLAGDNEQFF,TGTGCCAGCAGCCCTGACCTAGCGGGAGACAATGAGCAGTTCTTC
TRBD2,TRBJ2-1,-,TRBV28,CASISAGMGYNEQFF,TGTGCCAGCATTTCAGCGGGAATGGGCTACAATGAGCAGTTCTTC
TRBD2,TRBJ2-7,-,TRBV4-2,CASSQRTSGTYEQYF,TGTGCCAGCAGCCAACGGACTAGCGGCACCTACGAGCAGTACTTC
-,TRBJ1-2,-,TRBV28,CASSLIQLYGYTF,TGTGCCAGCAGTTTAATACAGCTATACGGCTACACCTTC
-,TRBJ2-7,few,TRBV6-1,CASSEMYSSFGEQYF,TGTGCCAGCAGTGAAATGTACAGCTCGTTCGGCGAGCAGTACTTC
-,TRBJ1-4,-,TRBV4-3,CASSQDRDSINEKLFF,TGCGCCAGCAGCCAAGATCGAGACAGTATTAATGAAAAACTGTTTTTT
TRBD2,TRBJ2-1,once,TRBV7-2,CASSLMAGEYNEQFF,TGTGCCAGCAGCTTAATGGCGGGAGAGTACAATGAGCAGTTCTTC
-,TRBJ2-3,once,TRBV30,CAWSSDRITDTQYF,TGTGCCTGGAGTTCGGACAGAATCACAGATACGCAGTATTTT
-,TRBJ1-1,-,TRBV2,CASKPGLIYTEAFF,TGTGCCAGCAAACCGGGACTGATCTACACTGAAGCTTTCTTT
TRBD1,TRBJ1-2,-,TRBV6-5,CASSYSGQAYGYTF,TGTGCCAGCAGTTACTCAGGACAGGCCTATGGCTACACCTTC
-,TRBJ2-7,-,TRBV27,CASSATHPVYEQYF,TGTGCCAGCAGTGCCACCCACCCAGTTTACGAGCAGTACTTC
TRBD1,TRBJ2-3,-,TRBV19,CASSEDRERPDTQYF,TGTGCCAGTAGTGAGGACAGGGAGAGGCCAGATACGCAGTATTTT